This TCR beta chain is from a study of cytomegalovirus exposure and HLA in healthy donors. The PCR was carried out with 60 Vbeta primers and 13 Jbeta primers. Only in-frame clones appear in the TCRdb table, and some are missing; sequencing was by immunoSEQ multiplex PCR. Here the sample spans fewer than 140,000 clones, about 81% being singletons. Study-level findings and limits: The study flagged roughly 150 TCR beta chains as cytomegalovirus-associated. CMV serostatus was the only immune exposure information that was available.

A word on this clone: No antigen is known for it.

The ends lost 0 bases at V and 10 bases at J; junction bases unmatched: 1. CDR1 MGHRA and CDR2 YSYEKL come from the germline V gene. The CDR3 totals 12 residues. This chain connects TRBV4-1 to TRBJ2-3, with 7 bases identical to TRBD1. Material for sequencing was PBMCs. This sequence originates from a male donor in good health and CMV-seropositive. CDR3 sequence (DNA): TGCGCCAGCAGCCAAGAACAGGGGTCGCAGTATTTT. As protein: CASSQEQGSQYF.